In its sample, the clone carrying this T cell receptor (beta chain) was seen a few times. Antigen unknown. PCR used 60 Vbeta primers and 13 Jbeta primers. Sequencing was performed with immunoSEQ multiplex PCR; in TCRdb, only in-frame clones are kept and a portion is missing. Of 150,000 or so clones listed, approximately 82% are singletons. Germline V gene sequence: CDR1 SGHVS, CDR2 FNYEAQ. The CDR3 consists of 15 residues. The V gene lost 5 bases and the J gene lost 0 bases, with 11 bases spanning the gap. This record belongs to a study of cytomegalovirus exposure and HLA in healthy donors. General study findings and limits: Most CMV-associated TCR beta chains appeared HLA-restricted in a later analysis.

The clonotype comes from a woman between 45 and 65 years old in good health and CMV-seropositive. The rearrangement uses TRBV7-6 and TRBJ1-5; D perhaps matches TRBD1 (6 bases). Sequenced sample: PBMCs. The CDR3 here is CASSADSYSNQPQHF. The CDR3 nucleotides read TGTGCCAGCAGCGCGGACAGCTATAGCAATCAGCCCCAGCATTTT.